Presented here are 6 T cell receptor beta chains from one specimen sequenced in a study of cytomegalovirus exposure and HLA in healthy donors (dated 2017 in TCRdb). The library relied on the immunoSEQ multiplex PCR assay. The multiplex PCR relied on a mix of 60 forward primers for TCR Vbeta segments and 13 reverse primers for TCR Jbeta segments. The clones in this table, taken by TCRdb from immuneACCESS, are in-frame only. Not every clone is retained; where verified, under half of the shortfall comes from an unresolved V gene, and the cause of the rest is unknown. The table of this sample itemizes roughly 100,000 clones. The leading ten clones occupy 0.55% to 0.65% of the sample. The sample comprised PBMCs. These receptors were taken from a man aged 45 to 65 in good health and CMV-seronegative.

The V call is TRBV11-2, the J call TRBJ2-3, with 9 nucleotides matching TRBD2. The CDR3 has 13 amino acids. Unmatched junction bases numbered 2, after V lost 3 bases and J lost 7 bases. Looked up from germline, CDR1 is SGHAT and CDR2 is FQNNGV. The CDR3 reads CASSFSGSHTQYF. In nucleotides, the CDR3 is TGTGCCAGCAGCTTTAGCGGGAGCCATACGCAGTATTTT. The full variable domain, rest sourced from reference TRBV11-2 and TRBJ2-3, is EAGVAQSPRYKIIEKRQSVAFWCNPISGHATLYWYQQILGQGPKLLIQFQNNGVVDDSQLPKDRFSAERLKGVDSTLKIQPAKLEDSAVYLCASSFSGSHTQYFGPGTRLTVL.

The V call is TRBV5-4, the J call TRBJ2-5; 10 bases match TRBD2. The CDR3 contains 18 residues. Germline CDR1 and CDR2: SGHNT and YYREEE (reference sequence). V gave up 4 bases and J gave up 2 bases; unmatched junction bases: 14. The CDR3 spells CASSPEAGGPSWQETQYF. The CDR3 DNA is TGTGCCAGCAGCCCCGAAGCGGGGGGGCCGAGTTGGCAAGAGACCCAGTACTTC.

V gene TRBV5-1 combines with J gene TRBJ2-5; D perhaps matches TRBD1 (6 bases). The germline V gene encodes CDR1 SGHRS and CDR2 YFSETQ. CDR3 length: 13 residues. Trimming took 4 bases from V and 4 from J, leaving 11 bases between them. This chain's CDR3 is CASSRQVAETQYF. Written as DNA, the CDR3 is TGCGCCAGCAGCAGACAGGTCGCAGAGACCCAGTACTTC.

The V and J genes are TRBV5-6 and TRBJ2-7; D is possibly TRBD1 (6 bases). Germline V gene data show CDR1 as SGHDT and CDR2 as YYEEEE. The CDR3 length is 17 residues. The V and J ends lost 4 bases and 0 bases respectively, with 20 bases between them. CDR3 nucleotides: TGTGCCAGCAGCATACCCACCACAGGGTTCAGCTCCTACGAGCAGTACTTC. Its protein product is CASSIPTTGFSSYEQYF.

V and J are TRBV5-1 and TRBJ2-7; D is uncertain. The CDR3 sequence is 15 residues long. Trimming removed 0 bases at V and 0 bases at J, with 10 bases between. Germline V gene data show CDR1 as SGHRS and CDR2 as YFSETQ. In DNA, the CDR3 is TGCGCCAGCAGCTTGGGAGGCGATAGCTCCTACGAGCAGTACTTC. This encodes CASSLGGDSSYEQYF.

The chain joins TRBV10-3 to TRBJ2-7; 11 bases align to TRBD2. The V gene end was trimmed by 4 bases and the J gene end by 5 bases; junction bases not matched to a gene: 4. The germline V gene encodes CDR1 ENHRY and CDR2 SYGVKD. This CDR3 spans 14 amino acids. CDR3 loop: CAISGSGGGHEQYF. CDR3 DNA sequence: TGTGCCATCAGTGGTAGCGGGGGGGGCCACGAGCAGTACTTC.